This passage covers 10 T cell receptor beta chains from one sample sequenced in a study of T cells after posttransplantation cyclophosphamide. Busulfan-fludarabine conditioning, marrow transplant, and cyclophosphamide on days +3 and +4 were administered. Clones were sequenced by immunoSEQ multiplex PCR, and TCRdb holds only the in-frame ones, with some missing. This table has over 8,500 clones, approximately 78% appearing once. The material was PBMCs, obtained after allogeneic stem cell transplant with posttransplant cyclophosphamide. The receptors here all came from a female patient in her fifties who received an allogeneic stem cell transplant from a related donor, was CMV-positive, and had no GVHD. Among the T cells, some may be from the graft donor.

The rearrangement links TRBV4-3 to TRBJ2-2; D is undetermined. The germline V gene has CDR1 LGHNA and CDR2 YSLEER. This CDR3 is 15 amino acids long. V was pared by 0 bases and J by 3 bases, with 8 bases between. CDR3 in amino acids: CASSQDSRDTGELFF. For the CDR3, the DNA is TGCGCCAGCAGCCAAGATTCCCGGGACACCGGGGAGCTGTTTTTT.

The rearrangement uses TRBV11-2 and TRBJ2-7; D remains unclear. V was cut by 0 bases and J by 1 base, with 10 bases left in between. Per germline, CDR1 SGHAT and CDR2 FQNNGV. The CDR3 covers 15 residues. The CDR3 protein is CASSLDSFISYEQYF. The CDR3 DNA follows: TGTGCCAGCAGCTTAGACAGTTTCATTTCCTACGAGCAGTACTTC.

The CDR3 protein is CASSRAGGENIQYF. In DNA, the CDR3 is TGTGCCAGCAGCCGAGCGGGGGGGGAAAACATTCAGTACTTC. V and J are TRBV7-6 and TRBJ2-4; TRBD2 aligns across 10 bases. The CDR3 consists of 14 residues. V shed 5 bases and J 5 bases; nucleotides not matched to a gene: 3. Germline V CDR1 and CDR2: SGHVS, FNYEAQ.

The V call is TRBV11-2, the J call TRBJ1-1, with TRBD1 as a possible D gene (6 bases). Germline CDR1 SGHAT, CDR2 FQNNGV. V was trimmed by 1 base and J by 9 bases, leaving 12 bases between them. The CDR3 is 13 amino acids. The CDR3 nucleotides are TGTGCCAGCAGCTTAGGAAGCAGGGGCCAAGCTTTCTTT. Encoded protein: CASSLGSRGQAFF.

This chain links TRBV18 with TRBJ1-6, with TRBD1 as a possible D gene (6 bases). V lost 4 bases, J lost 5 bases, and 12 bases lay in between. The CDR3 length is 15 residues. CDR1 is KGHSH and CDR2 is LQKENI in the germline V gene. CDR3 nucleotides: TGTGCCAGCTCACTGGGAACAGGGAATAATTCACCCCTCCACTTT. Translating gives CASSLGTGNNSPLHF.

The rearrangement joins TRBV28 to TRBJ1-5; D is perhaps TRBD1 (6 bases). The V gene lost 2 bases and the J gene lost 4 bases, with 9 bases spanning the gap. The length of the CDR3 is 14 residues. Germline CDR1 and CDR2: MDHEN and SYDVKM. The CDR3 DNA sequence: TGTGCCAGCAGTTTACGGGACACGAATCAGCCCCAGCATTTT. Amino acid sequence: CASSLRDTNQPQHF.

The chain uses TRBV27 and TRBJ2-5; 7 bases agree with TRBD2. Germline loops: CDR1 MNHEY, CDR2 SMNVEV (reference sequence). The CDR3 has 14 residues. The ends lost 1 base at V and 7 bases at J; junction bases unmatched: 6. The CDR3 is CASSLFGLEGTQYF. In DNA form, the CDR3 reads TGTGCCAGCAGTTTATTCGGACTAGAGGGGACCCAGTACTTC.

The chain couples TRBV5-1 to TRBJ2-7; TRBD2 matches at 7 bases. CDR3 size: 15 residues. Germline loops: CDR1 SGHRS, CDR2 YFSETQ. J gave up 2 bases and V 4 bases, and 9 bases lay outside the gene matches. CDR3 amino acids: CASSPQRGLTYEQYF. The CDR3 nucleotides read TGCGCCAGCAGCCCACAGCGGGGTCTGACCTACGAGCAGTACTTC.

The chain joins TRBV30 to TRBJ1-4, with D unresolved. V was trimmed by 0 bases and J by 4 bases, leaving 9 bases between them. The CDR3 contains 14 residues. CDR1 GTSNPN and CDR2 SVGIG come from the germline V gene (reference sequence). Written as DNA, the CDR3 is TGTGCCTGGAGTGTATCCAGGTATAATGAAAAACTGTTTTTT. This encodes CAWSVSRYNEKLFF.

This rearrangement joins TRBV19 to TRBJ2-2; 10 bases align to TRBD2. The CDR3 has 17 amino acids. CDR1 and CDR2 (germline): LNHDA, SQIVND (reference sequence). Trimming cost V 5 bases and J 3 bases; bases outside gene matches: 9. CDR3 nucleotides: TGTGCCAGTAGTGACCTTCAACTAGCGGGGTACACCGGGGAGCTGTTTTTT. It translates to CASSDLQLAGYTGELFF.